The rows below give T cell receptor beta chains drawn from one sample of a study of blood T cells in healthy people across ages. TCRdb processed the 5' RACE reads anew with MiXCR; each CDR3 protein has one entry. This table has approximately 1.5 million distinct CDR3 sequences, roughly 32% appearing once. Material: blood. Receptors originate from a woman in her twenties or thirties in good health. CDR3s include the opening cysteine and the closing phenylalanine or tryptophan. Each record gives: V gene, J gene, D gene, clone size, CDR3 DNA, CDR3 protein. The D gene is left open where the match is weak. Not all rows give a size; the values are once, few, many and, for expanded clones, a class.

TRBV20-1	TRBJ2-5	NA	NA	TGCAGTGCTAGCCGCTCCCTCCGGGCCCAACAGAATCAAGAGACCCAGTACTTC	CSASRSLRAQQNQETQYF
TRBV24-1	TRBJ2-1	NA	NA	TGTGCCACCAGTGATTTTCAACATGGTGAGCAGTTCTTC	CATSDFQHGEQFF
TRBV20-1	TRBJ2-1	TRBD2	few	TGCAGTGCTACATGGGGACTAGCGTTAAGGGACCACAATGAGCAGTTCTTC	CSATWGLALRDHNEQFF
TRBV27	TRBJ1-2	NA	NA	TGTGCCAGCAGTCCCTCCGGGGGGTTAGGGCCGACTAACTATGGCTACACCTTC	CASSPSGGLGPTNYGYTF
TRBV7-9	TRBJ1-2	NA	many	TGTGCCAGCAGCGCCGCGGGGGCCTATGGCTACACCTTC	CASSAAGAYGYTF
TRBV21-1	TRBJ1-1	NA	few	TGTGCCAGTCCGGAGGGTGAAGCTTTCTTT	CASPEGEAFF
TRBV3-1	TRBJ1-1	NA	NA	TGTGCCAGCAGCCAAGATCCGGTGGGGATGGGGGCTTTCTTT	CASSQDPVGMGAFF
TRBV29-1	TRBJ2-3	NA	few	TGCAGCGTTGATGGATTAAAGGGGAGCACAGATACGCAGTATTTT	CSVDGLKGSTDTQYF
TRBV20-1	TRBJ2-7	NA	few	TGCAGTGCTAGAGAACAGAGCTCCTACGAGCAGTACTTC	CSAREQSSYEQYF
TRBV12-3/TRBV12-4	TRBJ2-1	TRBD1	many	TGTGCCAGCAGCACAGGGGGCTCCTACAATGAGCAGTTCTTC	CASSTGGSYNEQFF